The TCR beta chain under discussion was sequenced for a study of T-cell memory formation after mild COVID-19 (dated by TCRdb to 2020 to 2022). Some background on the complete study: TCR sequence clusters from the two donors were largely donor specific. T-cell clones expanding and contracting after mild COVID-19 in a couple of donors were tracked by longitudinal TCRalpha and TCRbeta repertoire sequencing. The cohort was made up of two young adult volunteers, one female and one male, who were previously healthy.

The cysteine opens and the phenylalanine closes a CDR3 of 11 amino acids. The CDR3 DNA has 33 bases and is translated from base 1. The CDR1 and CDR2 encoded by the germline V gene are SGHDT and YYEEEE. Of note for this clonotype: It has no known antigen specificity. Relative to the germline gene, one junction end is altered; a read error may explain this.

General findings and caveats noted by the study authors: Contracting CD4+ clones turned up mainly in the CM and EM memory subsets, whereas EMRA was where CD8+ clones were enriched. Only a couple of mild cases were covered by the study, and larger cohorts that include severe cases with pre-infection samples were considered necessary. Clones contracting from day 15 to 85 had balanced CD4/CD8 phenotypes, while a second wave expanding from day 15 to 37 was biased towards CD4+. Some responding clones were detected in pre-infection memory, which suggested that pre-existing cross-reactive memory T cells had joined the SARS-CoV-2 response. SARS-CoV-2 specificity was not confirmed for the second-wave clones peaking on day 37.

Ficoll-Paque density gradient centrifugation was the method used to isolate PBMCs. Data came from an Illumina NovaSeq 6000. Using 5'RACE with constant-segment primers, TCRalpha and TCRbeta cDNA libraries were constructed, with sample barcodes and unique molecular identifiers added in the process. RNA was extracted from every sample with Trizol reagent. The libraries were amplified in two PCR steps, and the second step added a second sample barcode and Illumina TruSeq adapters. Libraries were sequenced on an Illumina NovaSeq with 2 x 150 bp paired-end reads. The source study handled its data this way. The reads were demultiplexed and collapsed into UMI-guided consensus sequences using migec v1.2.7. Using mixcr v2.1.11, UMI consensuses were aligned to TRA and TRB V and J templates and then assembled into clonotypes. A clonotype was counted as expanded or contracted only when both edgeR and NoisET called the clonotype significant, with the noise models trained on biological replicates. For edgeR calls, the thresholds were a false discovery rate-adjusted p below 0.01 and a log2 fold-change of 1. PCA with hierarchical clustering of max-normalized trajectories of the 1000 most abundant clonotypes was used as exploratory dynamics analysis. Each responding clone was given a CD4 or CD8 phenotype based on the CD4+ and CD8+ repertoires, which had been sequenced separately. TCRdb reran the public reads through fastp at Q25 and MiXCR, keeping productive beta chains. Rows with one shared CDR3 protein collapse into an entry with the most common genes and DNA. Clone size and V and J calls follow TCRdb, not the original study. This sample lists hundreds of thousands of distinct CDR3 sequences; 15% to 20% were detected once. The top ten clonotypes cover roughly a fifth of the sample.

The sequencing sample was made of PBMCs or a T cell subset sorted from them (not recorded which). The chain is encoded by TRBV5-6 joined to TRBJ2-5; the D gene is unclear. This sequence was found in a man aged 18 to 29 who had mild COVID-19 (a few samples of this study predate the infection). The sample titles of this study are shuffled in the database, so cell type and time point are left out; the donor was told from shared clones. In nucleotide form, the sequence is TGTGCCAGCAGCTCTTGGACGGGTTTGGACTTC. This is translated as CASSSWTGLDF.